A single sample is the source of the 5 T cell receptor beta chains below, sequenced in a study of blood T cell dynamics during melanoma immunotherapy. Time point described: pre-treatment baseline. The assay was immunoSEQ multiplex PCR, and TCRdb's table has in-frame clones only and misses some. The table includes about 15,000 clones, about 84% detected once. The material was blood, obtained from a patient treated with checkpoint blockade. Receptors originate from a human donor with melanoma.

The chain recombines TRBV16 with TRBJ1-3; D uncertain. Trimming cost V 0 bases and J 3 bases, with 12 bases left between them. Germline V gives CDR1 KGHSY, CDR2 FQNENV. CDR3 length: 16 amino acids. The chain's CDR3 is CASSQSLQNSGNTIYF. CDR3 DNA: TGTGCCAGCAGCCAATCCCTCCAAAATAGTGGAAACACCATATATTTT.

The CDR3 bases are TGTGCCAGCAGCCCAATTGAGTCTAGCGGGGGGCTTTACGAGCAGTACTTC. Its translation: CASSPIESSGGLYEQYF. The chain combines TRBV7-2 with TRBJ2-7; 11 bases agree with TRBD2. Germline assignment: CDR1 SGHTA and CDR2 FQGNSA. The CDR3 extends over 17 amino acids. Unmatched junction bases numbered 13, after V lost 5 bases and J lost 4 bases.

This clone showed up just a few times. The V gene is TRBV27, the J gene TRBJ1-3; D unresolved. The V end was cut by 6 bases, the J end by 2 bases, with 8 bases between. This CDR3 is 13 amino acids long. Germline values: CDR1 MNHEY, CDR2 SMNVEV (reference sequence). The CDR3 here is CASRPSAGNTIYF. Written as DNA, the CDR3 is TGTGCCAGCAGACCGTCGGCTGGAAACACCATATATTTT.

The gene calls are TRBV6-5 and TRBJ1-2; unclear D gene. The CDR3 totals 13 residues. Germline CDR1 MNHEY, CDR2 SVGAGI. Trimming removed 7 bases from V and 2 bases from J, with 11 bases in between. CDR3: CASTPGKNYGYTF. In DNA, the CDR3 is TGTGCCAGCACCCCGGGAAAAAACTATGGCTACACCTTC.

This chain links TRBV19 with TRBJ2-5; 7 nucleotides align to TRBD2. Looked up from germline, CDR1 is LNHDA and CDR2 is SQIVND (reference sequence). The V gene end was trimmed by 4 bases and the J gene end by 1 base; junction bases not matched to a gene: 3. This CDR3 has 14 residues. CDR3 sequence: CASSRDYTQETQYF. The CDR3 nucleotides are TGTGCCAGTAGTAGGGACTACACCCAAGAGACCCAGTACTTC.